The 26 T cell receptor beta chains below were found in one sample sequenced in a study of long-term antiretroviral therapy in people with HIV. A v3.0 immunoSEQ assay was performed at survey level. The data were produced by immunoSEQ multiplex PCR, yet TCRdb's version contains in-frame clones alone and is incomplete. Of around 40,000 clones listed, around 94% are singletons. The starting material was unsorted PBMCs, obtained 4.1 years after starting antiretroviral therapy. All receptors derive from a woman aged 45-65 years with HIV.

This chain joins TRBV27 and TRBJ2-2; D may be TRBD2 (6 bases). Trimming removed 10 bases at V and 6 bases at J, with 21 bases between. The CDR3 has 15 residues. CDR1 is MNHEY and CDR2 is SMNVEV in the germline V gene (reference sequence). CDR3 DNA sequence: TGTGCCACCACCAATAACCGGAGGGCCGCCGGGGAGCTGTTTTTT. The encoded protein is CATTNNRRAAGELFF.

The chain combines TRBV11-2 with TRBJ2-5; 12 bases agree with TRBD2. CDR3 length: 15 amino acids. Per germline, CDR1 SGHAT and CDR2 FQNNGV. The V and J ends lost 5 bases and 5 bases, in that order; junction bases with no gene match: 6. The CDR3 sequence is CASSPSGGAGETQYF. CDR3 nucleotide sequence: TGTGCCAGCAGCCCTAGCGGGGGGGCCGGGGAGACCCAGTACTTC.

V gene TRBV11-2 combines with J gene TRBJ1-6, with a tentative D call TRBD1 (5 bases). The germline V and J ends were trimmed by 2 bases and 5 bases, with 10 bases remaining between them. The germline CDR1 and CDR2 sequences are SGHAT and FQNNGV. The CDR3 loop spans 15 amino acids. The DNA for the CDR3 is TGTGCCAGCAGCTTATGGGGGTGGGATAATTCACCCCTCCACTTT. It yields the protein CASSLWGWDNSPLHF.

The rearrangement joins TRBV9 to TRBJ2-1; 7 positions agree with TRBD2. CDR1 is SGDLS and CDR2 is YYNGEE in the germline V gene. J lost 0 bases, V lost 1 base, and 7 bases had no gene match. CDR3 size: 17 residues. CDR3 nucleotide sequence: TGTGCCAGCAGCGTACCGAGGTCTAGCGGCTCCTACAATGAGCAGTTCTTC. Translation gives CASSVPRSSGSYNEQFF. Supplemented by reference TRBV9 and TRBJ2-1, the full variable domain reads DSGVTQTPKHLITATGQRVTLRCSPRSGDLSVYWYQQSLDQGLQFLIQYYNGEERAKGNILERFSAQQFPDLHSELNLSSLELGDSALYFCASSVPRSSGSYNEQFFGPGTRLTVL.

The chain employs TRBV6-1 and TRBJ2-2, with 13 positions matching TRBD2. Per germline, CDR1 MNHNS and CDR2 SASEGT. V shed 4 bases, J shed 3 bases, and the junction held 8 bases outside the gene matches. This CDR3 contains 18 residues. In DNA, the CDR3 is TGTGCCAGCAGTGCCCGGAGACTAGCGGGGGGTTACACCGGGGAGCTGTTTTTT. It codes for CASSARRLAGGYTGELFF.

The chain joins TRBV4-1 to TRBJ2-7, with 7 nucleotides matching TRBD1. The CDR3 contains 15 residues. V shed 1 base and J 3 bases; nucleotides not matched to a gene: 6. Germline CDR1 and CDR2: MGHRA and YSYEKL. The CDR3 DNA reads TGCGCCAGCAGCCAAGCAACAGGGGCTTACTACGAGCAGTACTTC. Translating it yields CASSQATGAYYEQYF.

The chain recombines TRBV6-1 with TRBJ2-1; 9 nucleotides align to TRBD1. CDR1 is MNHNS and CDR2 is SASEGT in the germline V gene. CDR3 length: 12 amino acids. Trimming at V came to 6 bases and at J to 14 bases, leaving 8 bases not matched to a gene. This chain's CDR3 is CASRTPGQGEFF. CDR3 nucleotides: TGTGCCAGCAGAACACCGGGACAGGGAGAGTTCTTC.

V usage is TRBV5-6 and J usage is TRBJ1-5, with TRBD1 matching 8 bases. This CDR3 comprises 19 residues. CDR1 is SGHDT, CDR2 YYEEEE, per germline. The trim removed 2 bases at V and 0 bases at J, leaving 13 bases unmatched. The CDR3 DNA is TGTGCCAGCAGCTTTGGGGCAGGGGGCTTGCATTCTAGCAATCAGCCCCAGCATTTT. Its translation: CASSFGAGGLHSSNQPQHF. Combining the CDR3 with reference TRBV5-6 and TRBJ1-5 gives the whole variable domain DAGVTQSPTHLIKTRGQQVTLRCSPKSGHDTVSWYQQALGQGPQFIFQYYEEEERQRGNFPDRFSGHQFPNYSSELNVNALLLGDSALYLCASSFGAGGLHSSNQPQHFGDGTRLSIL.

This chain links TRBV2 with TRBJ1-2; TRBD1 aligns across 7 bases. The CDR3 totals 13 residues. V trimming: 5 bases; J trimming: 3 bases; junction bases outside the gene matches: 3. CDR1 is SNHLY and CDR2 is FYNNEI in the germline V gene. For the CDR3, the DNA is TGTGCCAGCAGTTACACAGGGGACTATGGCTACACCTTC. Translating it yields CASSYTGDYGYTF.

The J gene is TRBJ2-7, the V gene TRBV12-5, with TRBD1 identical over 7 bases. In germline, CDR1 is LGHNT, CDR2 FRNRAP. V was pared by 0 bases and J by 2 bases, with 7 bases of the junction left unmatched. The CDR3 sequence is 16 residues long. The CDR3 DNA follows: TGTGCTAGTGGTTTGGTACTAGGACAGGCCGCCTACGAGCAGTACTTC. Translation gives CASGLVLGQAAYEQYF.

This clone occurred once. The chain uses TRBV11-1 and TRBJ2-5; possibly TRBD2 for D (6 bases). Germline CDR1 reads SGHAT; CDR2 reads FQDESV (reference sequence). Trimming left V 5 bases short and J 4 bases short, with 20 bases between. The CDR3 runs 16 residues. The CDR3 nucleotides read TGTGCCAGCAGCCACACCGGGAACTTGCGGGGAGAGACCCAGTACTTC. It is translated as CASSHTGNLRGETQYF.

The CDR3 DNA reads TGTGCCAGCAGCTTAGCGGGGGAAGTAAATGAAAAACTGTTTTTT. It codes for CASSLAGEVNEKLFF. The rearrangement links TRBV11-2 to TRBJ1-4; D possibly corresponds to TRBD1 (5 bases). Germline-derived CDR1 and CDR2 are SGHAT and FQNNGV. V was clipped by 1 base and J by 5 bases, with 11 bases between them. CDR3 length equals 15 residues.

The chain is built from TRBV5-4 and TRBJ2-1; 7 bases are shared with TRBD2. Germline V CDR1 and CDR2: SGHNT, YYREEE (reference sequence). The CDR3 is 16 residues long. V gave up 0 bases and J gave up 12 bases; unmatched junction bases: 15. The CDR3 spells CASSLDGGVGTSPQFF. The CDR3 DNA sequence: TGTGCCAGCAGCTTGGATGGGGGGGTGGGTACTTCCCCGCAGTTCTTC.

V is TRBV5-1 and J is TRBJ2-3; no firm D call. The germline V gene encodes CDR1 SGHRS and CDR2 YFSETQ. V lost 0 bases to trimming and J lost 7 bases, with 12 bases between them. The CDR3 is 14 residues long. As DNA, the CDR3 is TGCGCCAGCAGCTTGGAATCCCTAAGTTATACGCAGTATTTT. Protein sequence: CASSLESLSYTQYF. Drawing the rest from reference TRBV5-1 and TRBJ2-3, the complete variable domain is KAGVTQTPRYLIKTRGQQVTLSCSPISGHRSVSWYQQTPGQGLQFLFEYFSETQRNKGNFPGRFSGRQFSNSRSEMNVSTLELGDSALYLCASSLESLSYTQYFGPGTRLTVL.

The V and J genes are TRBV6-9 and TRBJ2-5; TRBD2 aligns across 7 bases. Germline trimming cut 0 bases from V and 4 bases from J; bases unmatched to any gene: 5. This CDR3 region has 15 residues. The germline gives CDR1 MNHGY, CDR2 SVAAGI. CDR3 in DNA: TGTGCCAGCAGTTATTCTTGGGGGGAGGGAGAGACCCAGTACTTC. It is translated as CASSYSWGEGETQYF.

The chain recombines TRBV30 with TRBJ1-3; D gene ambiguous. The CDR3 length is 12 residues. Trimming took off 5 bases at V and 0 bases at J, with 5 bases between the two ends. Germline CDR1 is GTSNPN and CDR2 is SVGIG (reference sequence). CDR3 in DNA: TGTGCCTGGTCCAGCTCTGGAAACACCATATATTTT. Amino acids: CAWSSSGNTIYF. The whole variable domain, filled in from reference TRBV30 and TRBJ1-3, reads SQTIHQWPATLVQPVGSPLSLECTVEGTSNPNLYWYRQAAGRGLQLLFYSVGIGQISSEVPQNLSASRPQDRQFILSSKKLLLSDSGFYLCAWSSSGNTIYFGEGSWLTVV.

The chain has TRBV25-1 and TRBJ1-1, with 9 positions matching TRBD1. This CDR3 is 15 amino acids long. V gave up 1 base and J gave up 3 bases; unmatched junction bases: 3. Per germline, CDR1 MGHDK and CDR2 SYGVNS. The CDR3 loop reads CASSELGQGYTEAFF. The CDR3 DNA reads as TGTGCCAGCAGTGAATTGGGACAGGGCTACACTGAAGCTTTCTTT.

The CDR3 is CASSPPGQMMNTEAFF. The CDR3 DNA sequence: TGTGCCAGCAGCCCACCGGGACAGATGATGAACACTGAAGCTTTCTTT. V and J are TRBV7-9 and TRBJ1-1; 7 positions match TRBD1. The trim removed 5 bases at V and 0 bases at J, leaving 9 bases unmatched. The germline gives CDR1 SEHNR, CDR2 FQNEAQ (reference sequence). The CDR3 is made up of 16 amino acids.

The chain uses TRBV19 and TRBJ2-5; the D call may be TRBD1 or TRBD2 (5 bases each). Germline CDR1 and CDR2: LNHDA and SQIVND (reference sequence). The CDR3 has 14 amino acids. Trimming shortened V by 3 bases and J by 5 bases, and 13 bases separated the two germline ends. CDR3 residues: CASSMGDVGETQYF. The DNA of the CDR3 is TGTGCCAGTAGTATGGGGGACGTGGGGGAGACCCAGTACTTC.

The chain links TRBV5-6 to TRBJ2-1; 7 bases are shared with TRBD1. CDR1 SGHDT and CDR2 YYEEEE come from the germline V gene. This CDR3 spans 15 amino acids. V shed 0 bases and J 4 bases; nucleotides not matched to a gene: 4. The CDR3 nucleotides are TGTGCCAGCAGCTTGGCCGGGACAGTTTACAATGAGCAGTTCTTC. Amino acids: CASSLAGTVYNEQFF.

The rearrangement links TRBV5-6 to TRBJ1-2; weak D call: TRBD1 (5 bases). The germline gives CDR1 SGHDT, CDR2 YYEEEE. This CDR3 has 15 amino acids. Trimming removed 0 bases at V and 8 bases at J, with 17 bases between. Here the CDR3 reads CASSLDPGVSCGYTF. CDR3 sequence (DNA): TGTGCCAGCAGCTTGGACCCGGGGGTTTCCTGCGGCTACACCTTC.

The J gene is TRBJ1-5, the V gene TRBV4-1; TRBD1 is a possible D gene (6 bases). The germline gives CDR1 MGHRA, CDR2 YSYEKL. CDR3 length: 16 amino acids. Trimming pared 0 bases from V and 5 bases from J, leaving 14 bases between. CDR3 in DNA: TGCGCCAGCAGCCAAGAGGTTACAGGGTCTTATCAGCCCCAGCATTTT. Translating gives CASSQEVTGSYQPQHF.

The chain has TRBV19 and TRBJ2-7, with D unresolved. V lost 2 bases to trimming and J lost 0 bases, with 8 bases between them. Germline CDR1 is LNHDA and CDR2 is SQIVND (reference sequence). The CDR3 sequence is 14 residues long. CDR3 residues: CASSIRKSSYEQYF. Written as DNA, the CDR3 is TGTGCCAGTAGTATACGAAAGAGCTCCTACGAGCAGTACTTC.

The rearrangement links TRBV6-1 to TRBJ2-7, with D possibly matching TRBD1 (6 bases). This CDR3 is built from 12 residues. Germline V gene lookup returns CDR1 MNHNS and CDR2 SASEGT. Trimming stripped 8 bases from V and 5 bases from J, with 13 bases between. The CDR3 sequence is CASCFTGNEQYF. The CDR3 nucleotides are TGTGCCAGCTGCTTTACAGGGAACGAGCAGTACTTC.

The chain employs TRBV21-1 and TRBJ1-6; TRBD1 is the table's D call, not checked against the DNA. TRBV21-1 is described as a pseudogene. This CDR3 has 15 amino acids. CDR3 DNA: TGTGCCAGCAGCAAAGTCTCCTACAGCCGGTCACCCCTCCACTTT. Amino acids: CASSKVSYSRSPLHF.

The rearrangement uses TRBV7-9 and TRBJ1-1; D remains ambiguous. CDR3 length equals 17 residues. The ends were cut back, 5 bases at V and 0 bases at J, with 19 bases in the middle. The germline V gene encodes CDR1 SEHNR and CDR2 FQNEAQ (reference sequence). The CDR3: CASSRHTAGFLNTEAFF. CDR3 coding DNA: TGTGCCAGCAGCCGACATACGGCAGGATTTTTGAACACTGAAGCTTTCTTT.